These T cell receptor beta chains were read from a single sample in a study of T cell responses to AZD1222 COVID-19 vaccine. Profiled with immunoSEQ multiplex PCR; TCRdb holds only in-frame clones, not every one. The profile shows about 86,000 clones, about 92% of them singletons. This specimen was peripheral blood, taken on day 0 of AZD1222 vaccination. All receptors come from an adult in good health. Each CDR3 is given with its conserved first and last residue. The D gene is left open where the match is weak. The size entry is marked missing in some rows and otherwise reads once, few, many or a size class.

>.|.|TRBV11-1|TRBJ1-1
TGTGCCAGCAGCTACCGCAGGGGCACTGAAGCTTTCTTT
CASSYRRGTEAFF
>.|.|TRBV11-3|TRBJ2-3
TGTGCCAGCAGCTTGGACGGTTCCACAGATACGCAGTATTTT
CASSLDGSTDTQYF
>few|.|TRBV18|TRBJ1-2
TGTGCCAGCTCGCCGGGGGAACAGGGACTTGGCTACACCTTC
CASSPGEQGLGYTF
>.|.|TRBV5-3|TRBJ2-2
TGTGCCAGAAGCCTCCGGGACAGGGGACTAGCGGAGGACACCGGGGAGCTGTTTTTT
CARSLRDRGLAEDTGELFF
>.|.|TRBV7-6|TRBJ2-2
TGTGCCAGCAGTCCACTTTCCGGGACTCTGAACACCGGGGAGCTGTTTTTT
CASSPLSGTLNTGELFF
>few|.|TRBV7-6|TRBJ2-3
TGTGCCAGCAGCCAACGCCTGCAGGATACGCAGTATTTT
CASSQRLQDTQYF
>.|TRBD2|TRBV5-4|TRBJ2-5
TGTGCCAGCAGCGGTAGCGGGAAACAAGAGACCCAGTACTTC
CASSGSGKQETQYF
>.|.|TRBV6-5|TRBJ1-5
TGTGCCAGCAGTTATAGGACAGATAATCAGCCCCAGCATTTT
CASSYRTDNQPQHF
>few|.|TRBV14|TRBJ2-7
TGTGCCAGCAGCCTCCGGTACCCGGAGGGATACGAGCAGTACTTC
CASSLRYPEGYEQYF
>.|TRBD1|TRBV7-2|TRBJ1-4
TGTGCCAGCAGCTTAGATCCGGGACAGGGGATCACAACTAATGAAAAACTGTTTTTT
CASSLDPGQGITTNEKLFF
>.|.|TRBV18|TRBJ2-3
TGTGCCAGCTCACCCCTTCCTGGGGGTGGCACAGATACGCAGTATTTT
CASSPLPGGGTDTQYF
>.|.|TRBV4-1|TRBJ1-1
TGCGCCAGCGGCTCGGGGGCGGGGAGCACTGAAGCTTTCTTT
CASGSGAGSTEAFF
>.|.|TRBV30|TRBJ2-7
TGTGCCTGGAGGTCGACGGCCGAGCAGTACTTC
CAWRSTAEQYF
>.|.|TRBV7-9|TRBJ1-1
TGTGCCGCCGGAGCCTTGAACACTGAAGCTTTCTTT
CAAGALNTEAFF
>.|TRBD2|TRBV5-5|TRBJ2-2
TGTGCCAGCAGCCTGTTATCTAGCGGGAGGAACACCGGGGAGCTGTTTTTT
CASSLLSSGRNTGELFF
>.|TRBD1|TRBV5-1|TRBJ1-2
TGCGCCAGCAGCTTGCCCGGGACAGGGTATGGCTACACCTTC
CASSLPGTGYGYTF
>.|.|TRBV24-1|TRBJ2-2
TGTGCCACCAGTGTGTACATCCTCGGCGGCGGGGAGCTGTTTTTT
CATSVYILGGGELFF
>.|TRBD2|TRBV7-2|TRBJ2-2
TGTGCCAGCAGCTTAGTTCCTAGCGGGATATCCGGGGAGCTGTTTTTT
CASSLVPSGISGELFF
>.|TRBD1|TRBV30|TRBJ1-4
TGTGCCTGGAGCCTAGGGACAGCAACTAATGAAAAACTGTTTTTT
CAWSLGTATNEKLFF
>few|.|TRBV6-1|TRBJ1-3
TGTGCCAGCAGTGCAGGACAGCGGGAGCGAAGAGCTGGAAACACCATATATTTT
CASSAGQRERRAGNTIYF
>few|TRBD1|TRBV7-2|TRBJ2-2
TGTGCCAGCAGCTTAGCTGGGACAGCGAACACCGGGGAGCTGTTTTTT
CASSLAGTANTGELFF
>.|TRBD1|TRBV6-5|TRBJ1-2
TGTGCCAGCAGGAGGGGACAGGACTATGGCTACACCTTC
CASRRGQDYGYTF
>once|.|TRBV21-1|TRBJ1-2
TGTGCCAGCAGCAAAGACGGCAGAAGCTATGGCTACACCTTC
CASSKDGRSYGYTF
>.|TRBD1|TRBV27|TRBJ1-2
TGTGCCAGCAGTCTTACGACAGGGCTAAGCTATGGCTACACCTTC
CASSLTTGLSYGYTF
>.|.|TRBV6-5|TRBJ1-2
TGTGCCAGCAGTTACGACCCAGGGCCCAGCTATGGCTACACCTTC
CASSYDPGPSYGYTF
>.|.|TRBV6-4|TRBJ2-3
TGTGCCAGCAGTGACGGGATTAGCACAGATACGCAGTATTTT
CASSDGISTDTQYF
>.|TRBD1|TRBV15|TRBJ1-5
TGTGCCACGAGACAGGGTATAAGCAATCAGCCCCAGCATTTT
CATRQGISNQPQHF
>.|TRBD1|TRBV7-6|TRBJ1-4
TGTGCCAGCAGCCTTGGGACAGGGCCTAATGAAAAACTGTTTTTT
CASSLGTGPNEKLFF
>.|TRBD1|TRBV6-5|TRBJ1-5
TGTGCCAGCAGGGGGACAGACAATCAGCCCCAGCATTTT
CASRGTDNQPQHF
>.|.|TRBV7-9|TRBJ1-1
TGTGCCAGCAGCTTAGACCGGAAGGAGGCTTTCTTT
CASSLDRKEAFF
>.|.|TRBV2|TRBJ1-6
TGTGCCGAAAGCAGGTTAAATTCACCCCTCCACTTT
CAESRLNSPLHF
>.|TRBD1|TRBV5-1|TRBJ1-1
TGCGCCAGCAGCTTGCAGGGGGCGAGTTTCACTGAAGCTTTCTTT
CASSLQGASFTEAFF
>.|.|TRBV30|TRBJ2-6
TGTGCCTGGAGTGCTCACTATGGGGCCAACGTCCTGACTTTC
CAWSAHYGANVLTF
>.|TRBD2|TRBV2|TRBJ2-1
TGTGCCAGCAGTGAATTCGGAGGACTAGTCGAGCAGTTCTTC
CASSEFGGLVEQFF
>.|TRBD1|TRBV19|TRBJ1-3
TGTGCCAGTAGTACCTCGGGACAGCCTGGAAACACCATATATTTT
CASSTSGQPGNTIYF
>.|.|TRBV27|TRBJ1-1
TGTGCCAGCAGTTTCCAGACGAACACTGAAGCTTTCTTT
CASSFQTNTEAFF
>.|.|TRBV3-1/TRBV3-2|TRBJ2-1
TGTGCCAGCAGCTACCAAGATTTAGGTGAGCAGTTCTTC
CASSYQDLGEQFF
>.|.|TRBV16|TRBJ1-1
TGTGCCAGCAGCCCCCAGAAGGGGTTGACTGAAGCTTTCTTT
CASSPQKGLTEAFF
>.|TRBD1|TRBV5-8|TRBJ1-2
TGTGCCAGCAGAGCAGACAGGGGGCGAGTGGGCTACACCTTC
CASRADRGRVGYTF
>.|.|TRBV28|TRBJ1-2
TGTGCCAGCAGTGGGGTCTTCTATGGCTACACCTTC
CASSGVFYGYTF